Presented here are 29 T cell receptor beta chains from one specimen sequenced in a study of OX40 agonist ivuxolimab in advanced cancers. Clones were sequenced by immunoSEQ multiplex PCR, and TCRdb holds only the in-frame ones, with some missing. The sample records about 14,000 clones, just under 80% being singletons. Sequencing used CD4+ or CD8+ T cells sorted from blood, obtained in a trial of the OX40 agonist ivuxolimab. All receptors derive from an adult with an advanced solid tumor such as melanoma, head and neck, liver or kidney cancer.

The rearrangement links TRBV5-1 to TRBJ2-7, with D uncertain. Germline CDR1 reads SGHRS; CDR2 reads YFSETQ. Trimming took 4 bases from V and 5 from J, leaving 13 bases between them. The CDR3 is 13 residues long. CDR3 loop: CASSPPAAHEQYF. The DNA for the CDR3 is TGCGCCAGCAGCCCCCCCGCAGCCCACGAGCAGTACTTC. Full variable domain (rest looked up from reference TRBV5-1 and TRBJ2-7): KAGVTQTPRYLIKTRGQQVTLSCSPISGHRSVSWYQQTPGQGLQFLFEYFSETQRNKGNFPGRFSGRQFSNSRSEMNVSTLELGDSALYLCASSPPAAHEQYFGPGTRLTVT.

The chain is built from TRBV10-1 and TRBJ1-1; D possibly corresponds to TRBD1 (6 bases). CDR1 is WNHNN, CDR2 SYGVQD, per germline (reference sequence). V lost 0 bases and J lost 1, with 9 bases in between. The CDR3 is 15 amino acids. The CDR3 here is CASSESTGWNTEAFF. CDR3 bases: TGCGCCAGCAGTGAGTCGACAGGTTGGAACACTGAAGCTTTCTTT.

The V gene is TRBV7-9, the J gene TRBJ2-7; either TRBD1 or TRBD2 may fit D (5 bases each). The CDR3 totals 14 residues. Trimming left V 6 bases short and J 1 base short, with 13 bases between. Per the germline V gene, CDR1 is SEHNR and CDR2 is FQNEAQ (reference sequence). CDR3 amino acids: CASSSEGKSYEQYF. The DNA of the CDR3 is TGTGCCAGCAGTTCAGAGGGGAAATCCTACGAGCAGTACTTC.

The chain combines TRBV27 with TRBJ1-2; TRBD1 might be the D (6 bases). This CDR3 comprises 15 residues. Trimming left V 5 bases short and J 4 bases short, with 17 bases between. CDR1 and CDR2 (germline): MNHEY, SMNVEV (reference sequence). CDR3 coding DNA: TGTGCCAGCAGTACATCCCGGACAGATCCCTATGGCTACACCTTC. Amino acid sequence: CASSTSRTDPYGYTF.

The chain has TRBV9 and TRBJ2-1; no clear D gene. V dropped 0 bases and J dropped 0 bases, with 10 bases sitting between them. CDR1 is SGDLS and CDR2 is YYNGEE in the germline V gene. The CDR3 consists of 16 residues. In nucleotides, the CDR3 is TGTGCCAGCAGCGTAGACGGCGCCCTCTCCTACAATGAGCAGTTCTTC. Translation gives CASSVDGALSYNEQFF.

The chain is built from TRBV15 and TRBJ2-3; possibly TRBD2 for D (5 bases). Germline V CDR1 and CDR2: LNHNV, YYDKDF (reference sequence). V was trimmed by 6 bases and J by 4 bases, leaving 14 bases between them. There are 14 residues in the CDR3. CDR3 nucleotides: TGTGCCACCAGTTTGGCCGAGGAGGCAGATACGCAGTATTTT. Protein: CATSLAEEADTQYF.

V and J are TRBV19 and TRBJ2-5; no clear D. The CDR3 sequence is 14 residues long. Trimming removed 4 bases from V and 5 bases from J, with 14 bases in between. Looked up from germline, CDR1 is LNHDA and CDR2 is SQIVND (reference sequence). The DNA for the CDR3 is TGTGCCAGTAGTACTACGCCGCTAGGGGAGACCCAGTACTTC. Its translation: CASSTTPLGETQYF.

This clone has just a few counts. V usage is TRBV19 and J usage is TRBJ1-1; 7 nucleotides agree with TRBD1. Losses at the gene ends were 3 bases for V and 5 bases for J; bases not matched to a gene: 15. The CDR3 covers 17 residues. Germline V lookup: CDR1 LNHDA, CDR2 SQIVND (reference sequence). DNA for the CDR3: TGTGCCAGTAGTATCGTGACAGGGAAGGGAGAGGGTACTGAAGCTTTCTTT. Translating gives CASSIVTGKGEGTEAFF.

A few counts support this clone. CDR3 residues: CASSEGRDRGLGTEAFF. The CDR3, as DNA: TGTGCCAGCAGCGAGGGGCGGGACAGGGGTTTGGGAACTGAAGCTTTCTTT. The rearrangement links TRBV9 to TRBJ1-1, with 10 positions matching TRBD1. The germline gives CDR1 SGDLS, CDR2 YYNGEE. Trimming at V came to 3 bases and at J to 5 bases, leaving 13 bases not matched to a gene. The CDR3 covers 17 residues.

The rearrangement links TRBV4-1 to TRBJ2-3; 10 bases agree with TRBD2. This CDR3 is built from 17 residues. From germline, CDR1 is MGHRA and CDR2 YSYEKL. V lost 0 bases, J lost 0 bases, and 3 bases stayed unmatched. Here the CDR3 reads CASSQDRTSGSTDTQYF. DNA of the CDR3: TGCGCCAGCAGCCAAGATCGGACTAGCGGCAGCACAGATACGCAGTATTTT.

The genes are TRBV6-1 and TRBJ2-2; 9 nucleotides agree with TRBD2. The V gene end was trimmed by 2 bases and the J gene end by 0 bases; junction bases not matched to a gene: 13. In germline, CDR1 is MNHNS, CDR2 SASEGT. CDR3 length: 20 amino acids. CDR3 nucleotides: TGTGCCAGCAGTGAATGGTTGTCGGCTAGCGGGGATACGAACACCGGGGAGCTGTTTTTT. Translating it yields CASSEWLSASGDTNTGELFF.

The chain couples TRBV7-8 to TRBJ2-7, with D unclear. The V end was cut by 4 bases, the J end by 0 bases, with 4 bases between. The CDR3 loop spans 12 amino acids. The germline V gene has CDR1 SGHVS and CDR2 FQNEAQ. The CDR3 protein is CASSWDSYEQYF. DNA for the CDR3: TGTGCCAGCAGCTGGGACTCCTACGAGCAGTACTTC.

The chain joins TRBV4-1 to TRBJ2-7, with TRBD1 as a possible D gene (6 bases). V was clipped by 1 base and J by 4 bases, with 14 bases between them. Germline values: CDR1 MGHRA, CDR2 YSYEKL. This CDR3 has 15 residues. CDR3 bases: TGCGCCAGCAGCCAAGTTGAACAGGGTGTATACGAGCAGTACTTC. Its protein is CASSQVEQGVYEQYF.

The V call is TRBV29-1, the J call TRBJ2-3; 8 bases are shared with TRBD2. Germline CDR1 reads SQVTM; CDR2 reads ANQGSEA. Trimming took 6 bases from V and 3 from J; bases not matched to a gene: 11. The CDR3 totals 15 residues. The CDR3 loop reads CSVCPVGGATDTQYF. CDR3 nucleotides: TGCAGCGTCTGTCCGGTCGGGGGGGCGACAGATACGCAGTATTTT.

The chain recombines TRBV19 with TRBJ1-2; D is possibly TRBD1 (6 bases). This CDR3 is built from 15 residues. Looked up from germline, CDR1 is LNHDA and CDR2 is SQIVND (reference sequence). Deletions cut 3 bases from V and 6 bases from J, with 17 bases between. The CDR3 DNA sequence: TGTGCCAGTAGTATTGGGGGCTCGACAGTAAATGGCTACACCTTC. Translation: CASSIGGSTVNGYTF. Supplemented by reference TRBV19 and TRBJ1-2, the full variable domain reads DGGITQSPKYLFRKEGQNVTLSCEQNLNHDAMYWYRQDPGQGLRLIYYSQIVNDFQKGDIAEGYSVSREKKESFPLTVTSAQKNPTAFYLCASSIGGSTVNGYTFGSGTRLTVV.

This chain links TRBV7-9 with TRBJ2-1; D call uncertain. The CDR3 covers 12 residues. V was pared by 1 base and J by 8 bases, with 6 bases between. CDR1 SEHNR and CDR2 FQNEAQ come from the germline V gene (reference sequence). The CDR3 region has the DNA TGTGCCAGCAGCTTAGGGCAGTATGAGCAGTTCTTC. Translated, it gives CASSLGQYEQFF.

This chain connects TRBV9 to TRBJ2-2, with TRBD2 matching 14 bases. Germline lookup yields CDR1 SGDLS and CDR2 YYNGEE. With V trimmed by 5 bases and J by 8 bases, 5 bases remained unmatched. This CDR3 is built from 15 residues. The CDR3 DNA follows: TGTGCCAGCAGGCGACTAGCGGGGGGGCCAGGGGAGCTGTTTTTT. This encodes CASRRLAGGPGELFF.

This clone occurred once. V is TRBV11-3 and J is TRBJ2-7, with D perhaps TRBD1 or TRBD2 (5 bases each). V was clipped by 5 bases and J by 2 bases, with 13 bases between them. The CDR3 runs 14 residues. Germline V gene sequence: CDR1 SGHNT, CDR2 YENEEA. The chain's CDR3 is CASSPPGRTYEQYF. Written as DNA, the CDR3 is TGTGCCAGCAGCCCCCCGGGACGCACCTACGAGCAGTACTTC.

This rearrangement joins TRBV6-5 to TRBJ1-5; D perhaps matches TRBD1 (6 bases). The V and J ends lost 5 bases and 5 bases respectively, with 10 bases between them. The CDR3 has 13 amino acids. The germline V gene has CDR1 MNHEY and CDR2 SVGAGI. The CDR3, as DNA: TGTGCCAGCAGTCAAAACAGGGATCAGCCCCAGCATTTT. Translating gives CASSQNRDQPQHF.

This clone was seen once. The chain employs TRBV6-1 and TRBJ2-7; D is uncertain. V was clipped by 8 bases and J by 7 bases, with 12 bases between them. CDR3 size: 11 residues. From germline, CDR1 is MNHNS and CDR2 SASEGT. The CDR3 here is CASHLPWEQYF. The DNA for the CDR3 is TGTGCCAGCCACCTTCCGTGGGAGCAGTACTTC.

This clone occurred once. The rearrangement uses TRBV29-1 and TRBJ1-1, with D possibly matching TRBD1 (5 bases). The CDR3 covers 13 residues. Germline CDR1 reads SQVTM; CDR2 reads ANQGSEA. Trimming stripped 6 bases from V and 7 bases from J, with 18 bases between. The CDR3 reads CSVSGRIRGEAFF. The CDR3 nucleotides read TGCAGCGTCTCGGGACGGATCCGCGGTGAAGCTTTCTTT.

The chain uses TRBV6-6 and TRBJ2-7; TRBD2 matches 9 bases. The CDR3 is made up of 15 amino acids. Trimming took 2 bases from V and 1 from J; bases not matched to a gene: 3. Germline CDR1 MNHNY, CDR2 SVGAGI (reference sequence). This CDR3 reads CASSYGAGGSYEQYF. CDR3 bases: TGTGCCAGCAGTTACGGAGCGGGAGGTTCCTACGAGCAGTACTTC.

The chain carries TRBV6-6 and TRBJ2-5; D remains unclear. V dropped 5 bases and J dropped 2 bases, with 15 bases sitting between them. Germline V gene lookup returns CDR1 MNHNY and CDR2 SVGAGI (reference sequence). The CDR3 loop spans 15 amino acids. The CDR3 sequence: CASSPDLVPQETQYF. In nucleotides, the CDR3 is TGTGCCAGCAGTCCTGACCTAGTACCACAAGAGACCCAGTACTTC.

The chain carries TRBV5-4 and TRBJ2-5; 7 bases agree with TRBD2. The DNA end is more similar to TRBJ2-7, so the J call may be wrong. CDR3 size: 14 residues. Germline V gene data show CDR1 as SGHNT and CDR2 as YYREEE (reference sequence). The CDR3 spells CASSPGWGGYEQYF. The CDR3 nucleotides are TGTGCCAGCAGCCCGGGATGGGGAGGGTACGAGCAGTACTTC.

The J gene is TRBJ1-2, the V gene TRBV7-9; a possible D gene is TRBD1 (5 bases). CDR1 is SEHNR, CDR2 FQNEAQ, per germline (reference sequence). The CDR3 has 12 residues. Trimming removed 5 bases at V and 6 bases at J, with 10 bases between. The CDR3 is CASSPGLNGYTF. CDR3 DNA: TGTGCCAGCAGCCCGGGACTGAATGGCTACACCTTC. Complete variable domain (other parts from reference TRBV7-9 and TRBJ1-2): DTGVSQNPRHKITKRGQNVTFRCDPISEHNRLYWYRQTLGQGPEFLTYFQNEAQLEKSRLLSDRFSAERPKGSFSTLEIQRTEQGDSAMYLCASSPGLNGYTFGSGTRLTVV.

The gene calls are TRBV30 and TRBJ1-5; no firm D call. This CDR3 is 13 amino acids long. Germline CDR1 is GTSNPN and CDR2 is SVGIG (reference sequence). The V gene lost 1 base and the J gene lost 6 bases, with 10 bases spanning the gap. The DNA for the CDR3 is TGTGCCTGGAGTGAAGGAACTAGTCAGCCCCAGCATTTT. Amino acid sequence: CAWSEGTSQPQHF.

The rearrangement links TRBV7-8 to TRBJ2-2, with TRBD2 matching 8 bases. V lost 3 bases and J lost 6; bases outside the gene matches: 12. The CDR3 length is 17 residues. Looked up from germline, CDR1 is SGHVS and CDR2 is FQNEAQ. The CDR3 nucleotides are TGTGCCAGCAGCTTGGAGACGAGCGGGAGAAGTTCCGGGGAGCTGTTTTTT. Translating it yields CASSLETSGRSSGELFF.

This clone is medium-sized in the sample. This chain joins TRBV27 and TRBJ1-1, with D possibly being TRBD1 (5 bases). CDR1 is MNHEY, CDR2 SMNVEV, per germline (reference sequence). V was clipped by 4 bases and J by 7 bases, with 13 bases between them. The CDR3 covers 13 residues. The CDR3 DNA reads as TGTGCCAGCAGTTGGAAGGGGACGGTTGAAGCTTTCTTT. As protein: CASSWKGTVEAFF.

The chain combines TRBV30 with TRBJ2-1; D gene ambiguous. Between the trimmed V and J ends, which lost 2 bases and 10 bases, there was a span of 15 bases. The CDR3 loop spans 13 amino acids. Per germline, CDR1 GTSNPN and CDR2 SVGIG (reference sequence). CDR3 DNA: TGTGCCTGGAGTTGGTCCTATATCCCAGAGCAGTTCTTC. It is translated as CAWSWSYIPEQFF.